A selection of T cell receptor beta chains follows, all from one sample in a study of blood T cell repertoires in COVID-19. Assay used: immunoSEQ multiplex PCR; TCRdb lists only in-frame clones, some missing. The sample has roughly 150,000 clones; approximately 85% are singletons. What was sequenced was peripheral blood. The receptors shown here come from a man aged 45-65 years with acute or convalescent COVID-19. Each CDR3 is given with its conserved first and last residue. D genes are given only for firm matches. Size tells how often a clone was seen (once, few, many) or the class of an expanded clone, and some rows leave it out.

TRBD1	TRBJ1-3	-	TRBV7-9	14	TGTGCCAGCAGCCCAGGGACAGTATCAAACACCATATATTTT	CASSPGTVSNTIYF
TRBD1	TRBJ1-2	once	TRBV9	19	TGTGCCAGCAGCGTAGCTAGGGCACAGGGGAGTTCTTCTTACTATGGCTACACCTTC	CASSVARAQGSSSYYGYTF
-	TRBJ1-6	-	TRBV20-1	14	TGCAGTGCTAGTCGGGAGGGGAGCGGTTCACCCCTCCACTTT	CSASREGSGSPLHF
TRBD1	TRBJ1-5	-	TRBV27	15	TGTGCCAGCAGTCCCCCGGGGACAGGGAATCAGCCCCAGCATTTT	CASSPPGTGNQPQHF
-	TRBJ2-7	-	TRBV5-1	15	TGCGCCAGCAGCTTCCTACCGGGACATAGCTACGAGCAGTACTTC	CASSFLPGHSYEQYF
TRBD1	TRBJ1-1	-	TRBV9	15	TGTGCCAGCCAGGCAGGGAACAGGGGAAACACTGAAGCTTTCTTT	CASQAGNRGNTEAFF
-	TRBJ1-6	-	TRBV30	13	TGTGCCTGGACCCCAGGGGCGGGTTCACCCCTCCACTTT	CAWTPGAGSPLHF
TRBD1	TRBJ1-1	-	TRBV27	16	TGTGCCAGCAGTTCGGGACAGGGGGACATGAACACTGAAGCTTTCTTT	CASSSGQGDMNTEAFF
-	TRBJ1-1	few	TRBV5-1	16	TGCGCCAGCAGCTTAGGGAGCCATGCGGGGGCCCTTGAAGCTTTCTTT	CASSLGSHAGALEAFF
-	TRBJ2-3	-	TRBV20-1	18	TGCAGTGCTAGTTTGGGCGGGGGCGGTGCTACCGGCGCAGATACGCAGTATTTT	CSASLGGGGATGADTQYF
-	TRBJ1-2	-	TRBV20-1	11	TGCAGTGCAATGAGGGATTATGGCTACACCTTC	CSAMRDYGYTF
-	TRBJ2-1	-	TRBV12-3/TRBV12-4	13	TGTGCCAGCAGTTTTGGACTTAACAATGAGCAGTTCTTC	CASSFGLNNEQFF
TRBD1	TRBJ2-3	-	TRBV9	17	TGTGCCAGCAGCGTAGGGGACAGGGGGCTCCCCACAGATACGCAGTATTTT	CASSVGDRGLPTDTQYF
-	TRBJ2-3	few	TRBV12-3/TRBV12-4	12	TGTGCCAGCAGTCGGGTCCCAGATACGCAGTATTTT	CASSRVPDTQYF
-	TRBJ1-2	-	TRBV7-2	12	TGTGCCAGCAGCTTAGGGGAGGTGGGCTACACCTTC	CASSLGEVGYTF
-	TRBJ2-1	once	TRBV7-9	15	TGTGCCAGCAGCTTCGCGGGGAGGACCTACAATGAGCAGTTCTTC	CASSFAGRTYNEQFF
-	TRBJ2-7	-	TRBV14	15	TGTGCCAGCAGCCAAGCGGCAGGTGAGGGATACGAGCAGTACTTC	CASSQAAGEGYEQYF
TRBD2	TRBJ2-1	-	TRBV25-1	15	TGTGCCAGCAGTGAATATGCGGGAGGGCTTAGCGAGCAGTTCTTC	CASSEYAGGLSEQFF
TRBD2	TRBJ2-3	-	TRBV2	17	TGTGCCAGCAGTGAAGGTATTAGCGGGTTTTCCACAGATACGCAGTATTTT	CASSEGISGFSTDTQYF
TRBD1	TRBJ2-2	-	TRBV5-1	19	TGCGCCAGCAGCTCGGAGTTGGGACAGGGACGAACACACACCGGGGAGCTGTTTTTT	CASSSELGQGRTHTGELFF
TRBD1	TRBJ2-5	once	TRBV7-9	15	TGTGCCAGCAGCTTATACGGGACAGTACAAGAGACCCAGTACTTC	CASSLYGTVQETQYF
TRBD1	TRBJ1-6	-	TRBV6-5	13	TGTGCCACTCAGACAGGGGTTTATTCGGCCCTCCACTTT	CATQTGVYSALHF
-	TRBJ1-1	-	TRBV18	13	TGTGCCAGCTCACCAATTGAGTTCACTGAAGCTTTCTTT	CASSPIEFTEAFF
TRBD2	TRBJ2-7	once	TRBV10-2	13	TGCGCCAGCAGCCGGGACTACTCCTACGAGCAGTACTTC	CASSRDYSYEQYF
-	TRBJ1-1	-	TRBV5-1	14	TGCGCCAGCAGCTTGACAGGACTAAACACTGAAGCTTTCTTT	CASSLTGLNTEAFF
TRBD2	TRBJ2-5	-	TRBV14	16	TGTGCCAGCAGCCGGCTAGCGGGATTAAAAGTCGGGACCCAGTACTTC	CASSRLAGLKVGTQYF
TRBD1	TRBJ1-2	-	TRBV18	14	TGTGCCAGCTCACCTATTAGGACAGGGGAAGGCTACACCTTC	CASSPIRTGEGYTF
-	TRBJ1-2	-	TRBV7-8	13	TGTGCCAGCAGCTTCCAGGGTTCTAATGGCTACACCTTC	CASSFQGSNGYTF
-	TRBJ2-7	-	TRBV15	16	TGTGCCACCAGCAGAGATCGGAACCTAGGCTCCTACGAGCAGTACTTC	CATSRDRNLGSYEQYF
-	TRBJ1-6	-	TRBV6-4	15	TGTGCCAGCAGTGACTCCGGCAGGCCAAATTCACCCCTCCACTTT	CASSDSGRPNSPLHF
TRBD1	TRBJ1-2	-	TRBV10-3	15	TGTGCCATCAGGGACAGGGAGGGCCAAAGGGGAAGCTACACCTTC	CAIRDREGQRGSYTF
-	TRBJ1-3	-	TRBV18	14	TGTGCCAGCTCACCAGGGCACTCTGGAAACACCATATATTTT	CASSPGHSGNTIYF
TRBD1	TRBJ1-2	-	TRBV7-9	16	TGTGCCAGCAGCACTAACAGGGGGGCGTCGAGCTATGGCTACACCTTC	CASSTNRGASSYGYTF
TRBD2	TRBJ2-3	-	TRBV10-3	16	TGTGCCATCACCGGCGGGAGAGCGGGAGAGGTGGATACGCAGTATTTT	CAITGGRAGEVDTQYF
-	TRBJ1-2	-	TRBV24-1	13	TGTGCCACGGAAGCAGGGGCCGGAGAAGGCTACACCTTC	CATEAGAGEGYTF
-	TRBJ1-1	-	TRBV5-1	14	TGCGCCAGCAGCTTGGCGCAGGGGTGGACTGAAGCTTTCTTT	CASSLAQGWTEAFF
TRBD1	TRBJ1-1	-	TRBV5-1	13	TGCGCCAGCAGCCCGGGACAGGGGGATGAAGCTTTCTTT	CASSPGQGDEAFF
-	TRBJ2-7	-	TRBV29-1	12	TGCAGCGTTGCACAGCCTTCCTACGAGCAGTACTTC	CSVAQPSYEQYF
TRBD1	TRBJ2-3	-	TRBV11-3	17	TGTGCCAGCAGCGACGGACAGGATAAGTTTGGCGCAGATACGCAGTATTTT	CASSDGQDKFGADTQYF
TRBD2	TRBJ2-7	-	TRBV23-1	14	TGCGCCAGCAGCCCAGGGACTAGTTGGTACGAGCAGTACTTC	CASSPGTSWYEQYF